The 20 T cell receptor beta chains reported below all come from one sample, sequenced in a study of blood T cells in healthy people across ages. Then a second PCR, running roughly 7 to 11 cycles, was carried out with a sample-barcoded 5' primer and a J-beta primer mix. TCRdb reprocessed the 5' RACE reads with MiXCR, giving one entry per CDR3 protein. Of about 690,000 distinct CDR3 sequences listed, over 40% are singletons. The sample comprised blood. These receptors all stem from a man aged 80 or over in good health.

The genes are TRBV7-2 and TRBJ2-3; TRBD2 aligns across 8 bases. J lost 9 bases, V lost 1 base, and 12 bases had no gene match. The CDR3 length is 16 residues. From germline, CDR1 is SGHTA and CDR2 FQGNSA. The CDR3 spells CASSLEGTSRSRTQYF. CDR3 sequence (DNA): TGTGCCAGCAGCTTAGAAGGGACTAGTCGTTCCAGAACGCAGTATTTT.

V usage is TRBV24-1 and J usage is TRBJ2-1; 9 nucleotides line up with TRBD1. The length of the CDR3 is 17 residues. Per germline, CDR1 KGHDR and CDR2 SFDVKD. The junction had 10 bases not matched to a gene; V was cut back by 4 bases and J by 4 bases. CDR3 nucleotides: TGTGCCACCAGTGACCACCTGGACAGGGGAACATACAATGAGCAGTTCTTC. Protein sequence: CATSDHLDRGTYNEQFF.

The chain couples TRBV5-6 to TRBJ2-1; D tentatively fits TRBD1 or TRBD2 (5 bases each). CDR1 and CDR2 from the germline V gene are SGHDT and YYEEEE. Trimming took off 4 bases at V and 10 bases at J, with 15 bases between the two ends. The CDR3 sequence is 13 residues long. CDR3 loop: CASSAHLRGEQFF. The CDR3 DNA follows: TGTGCCAGCAGCGCCCACCTCCGGGGCGAGCAGTTCTTC.

In this sample, this clonotype turned up a few times. This CDR3 is CASSPDRGSSPLHF. CDR3 in DNA: TGTGCCAGCAGTCCGGACAGGGGAAGTTCACCCCTCCACTTT. This sequence joins TRBV6-2 or TRBV6-3 and TRBJ1-6; 9 nucleotides line up with TRBD1. The V gene end was trimmed by 5 bases and the J gene end by 9 bases; junction bases not matched to a gene: 5. Germline-derived CDR1 and CDR2 are MNHEY and SVGEGT. CDR3 length: 14 amino acids.

The chain couples TRBV18 to TRBJ2-1; 14 bases are a match to TRBD2. CDR3 length equals 15 residues. V was pared by 4 bases and J by 10 bases, with 6 bases of the junction left unmatched. CDR1 and CDR2 (germline): KGHSH, LQKENI. This chain's CDR3 is CASSRTTSGGGEQFF. As DNA, the CDR3 is TGTGCCAGCTCACGTACGACTAGCGGGGGGGGCGAGCAGTTCTTC.

A word on this clonotype: Possible read error: a much larger clone is one base away. The V call is TRBV7-2, the J call TRBJ2-7; tentative D call: TRBD2 (5 bases). The germline V gene encodes CDR1 SGHTA and CDR2 FQGNSA. The length of the CDR3 is 13 residues. V lost 8 bases and J lost 2, with 13 bases in between. CDR3 protein: CASGNSGPYEQYF. The DNA for the CDR3 is TGTGCCAGCGGTAACAGCGGCCCCTACGAGCAGTACTTC. The variable domain in full, completed from reference TRBV7-2 and TRBJ2-7, reads GAGVSQSPSNKVTEKGKDVELRCDPISGHTALYWYRQSLGQGLEFLIYFQGNSAPDKSGLPSDRFSAERTGGSVSTLTIQRTQQEDSAVYLCASGNSGPYEQYFGPGTRLTVT.

This chain joins TRBV4-3 and TRBJ1-4, with 8 nucleotides matching TRBD1. The CDR3 covers 15 residues. Germline V lookup: CDR1 LGHNA, CDR2 YSLEER. The V segment lost 3 bases and the J segment 7 bases; nucleotides outside the gene matches: 7. CDR3 loop: CASSQGDRGSEKLFF. The DNA for the CDR3 is TGCGCCAGCAGCCAGGGCGACAGGGGTTCTGAAAAACTGTTTTTT.

This clonotype was found once. A read error is likely, as this CDR3 ends without the conserved phenylalanine or tryptophan. The rearrangement joins TRBV12-3 or TRBV12-4 to TRBJ2-5, with TRBD1 matching 7 bases. V shed 5 bases, J shed 2 bases, and the junction held 5 bases outside the gene matches. The CDR3 totals 14 residues. The CDR3 sequence: CASSPSDRQETQYL. The CDR3 coding sequence is TGTGCCAGCAGTCCTTCGGACAGGCAAGAGACCCAGTACTTG.

In this sample, this clonotype turned up many times. V is TRBV11-2 and J is TRBJ2-7; a possible D gene is TRBD1 (6 bases). From germline, CDR1 is SGHAT and CDR2 FQNNGV. The CDR3 is 13 residues long. Trimming pared 5 bases from V and 2 bases from J, leaving 10 bases between. CDR3 protein: CASSRQAAYEQYF. Written as DNA, the CDR3 is TGTGCCAGCAGCCGACAGGCGGCCTACGAGCAGTACTTC.

This clonotype was recorded at least ten times. The chain employs TRBV4-3 and TRBJ2-7; 8 bases fit TRBD2. Germline CDR1 reads LGHNA; CDR2 reads YSLEER. The CDR3 length is 18 residues. J gave up 3 bases and V 0 bases, and 13 bases lay outside the gene matches. The CDR3 nucleotides read TGCGCCAGCAGCCAAGATCCGGGATTTAGCGGGATGGTCTACGAGCAGTACTTC. Its protein product is CASSQDPGFSGMVYEQYF.

This clonotype came up once. This could be a read error, since a much larger clone is one nucleotide away. The chain joins TRBV3-1 to TRBJ1-4; no clear D. Germline CDR1 is LGHDT and CDR2 is YNNKEL (reference sequence). CDR3 length: 16 residues. CDR3: CASSQVPDATNEKLIF. The CDR3 DNA sequence: TGTGCCAGCAGCCAAGTCCCCGACGCAACTAATGAAAAACTGATTTTT.

This clonotype was detected only a few times. The chain has TRBV5-1 and TRBJ2-3, with TRBD2 as a possible D gene (6 bases). CDR1 is SGHRS, CDR2 YFSETQ, per germline. There are 14 residues in the CDR3. The ends were cut back, 4 bases at V and 0 bases at J, with 9 bases in the middle. The CDR3 loop is CASSPTSSTDTQYF. The CDR3 DNA reads TGCGCCAGCAGCCCGACTAGTAGCACAGATACGCAGTATTTT.

The rearrangement links TRBV7-2 to TRBJ2-5; perhaps TRBD2 as D (6 bases). The V gene's germline CDR1 is SGHTA and CDR2 FQGNSA. The CDR3 is 15 residues long. Trimming removed 3 bases at V and 2 bases at J, with 13 bases between. This CDR3 reads CASSFWASAQETQYF. Written as DNA, the CDR3 is TGTGCCAGCAGCTTTTGGGCTAGCGCTCAAGAGACCCAGTACTTC. Complete variable domain (other parts from reference TRBV7-2 and TRBJ2-5): GAGVSQSPSNKVTEKGKDVELRCDPISGHTALYWYRQSLGQGLEFLIYFQGNSAPDKSGLPSDRFSAERTGGSVSTLTIQRTQQEDSAVYLCASSFWASAQETQYFGPGTRLLVL.

This clonotype was seen only a few times. The V call is TRBV27, the J call TRBJ1-2, with 7 nucleotides matching TRBD1. This CDR3 contains 13 residues. Looked up from germline, CDR1 is MNHEY and CDR2 is SMNVEV (reference sequence). V lost 5 bases, J lost 5 bases, and 5 bases stayed unmatched. This CDR3 reads CASSAPGGYGYTF. The CDR3 bases are TGTGCCAGCAGTGCACCAGGGGGATATGGCTACACCTTC.

The genes are TRBV27 and TRBJ2-7, with 11 positions matching TRBD1. The germline gives CDR1 MNHEY, CDR2 SMNVEV (reference sequence). J was trimmed by 3 bases and V by 7 bases; bases with no gene match: 8. CDR3 length: 15 residues. The CDR3 DNA sequence: TGTGCCAGCAATAGCATTGGGACAGGGGGCTACGAGCAGTACTTC. Translation: CASNSIGTGGYEQYF.

The rearrangement uses TRBV28 and TRBJ1-2; 7 bases map to TRBD1. The germline CDR1 and CDR2 sequences are MDHEN and SYDVKM. With V trimmed by 6 bases and J by 7 bases, 14 bases remained unmatched. The CDR3 has 15 residues. CDR3 protein: CASSLSIGQVRGYTF. The CDR3 DNA is TGTGCCAGCAGCCTTTCGATCGGACAGGTCCGTGGCTACACCTTC.

V gene TRBV28 combines with J gene TRBJ2-6; TRBD1 aligns across 8 bases. V dropped 8 bases and J dropped 0; count of bases not matched to a gene: 12. The CDR3 spans 18 residues. Germline CDR1 is MDHEN and CDR2 is SYDVKM. The CDR3 loop is CASESSAGGASGANVLTF. The CDR3 DNA is TGTGCCAGCGAGTCGAGCGCAGGGGGCGCCTCTGGGGCCAACGTCCTGACTTTC.

The chain recombines TRBV5-1 with TRBJ2-7; D may correspond to TRBD1 or TRBD2 (5 bases each). Trimming removed 0 bases from V and 0 bases from J, with 13 bases in between. The CDR3 spans 16 residues. Germline V gives CDR1 SGHRS, CDR2 YFSETQ. The CDR3: CASSLGAGASSYEQYF. The CDR3 DNA follows: TGCGCCAGCAGCTTGGGTGCCGGGGCCAGCTCCTACGAGCAGTACTTC.

V usage is TRBV20-1 and J usage is TRBJ1-6, with 11 positions matching TRBD1. Germline CDR1 is DFQATT and CDR2 is SNEGSKA (reference sequence). The V gene end was trimmed by 1 base and the J gene end by 1 base; junction bases not matched to a gene: 3. CDR3 length: 17 amino acids. CDR3 coding DNA: TGCAGTGCTAGAGTGGACAGGGGGCTGTCCTATAATTCACCCCTCCACTTT. Its translation: CSARVDRGLSYNSPLHF.

The sample holds many counts of this clonotype. The rearrangement links TRBV29-1 to TRBJ2-1; 11 bases fit TRBD2. CDR1 is SQVTM and CDR2 is ANQGSEA in the germline V gene. Trimming cost V 6 bases and J 4 bases; bases outside gene matches: 17. This CDR3 is 18 amino acids long. The CDR3 region is CSVESRTSGRPRYNEQFF. For the CDR3, the DNA is TGCAGCGTCGAAAGCCGTACTAGCGGGAGACCAAGATACAATGAGCAGTTCTTC.